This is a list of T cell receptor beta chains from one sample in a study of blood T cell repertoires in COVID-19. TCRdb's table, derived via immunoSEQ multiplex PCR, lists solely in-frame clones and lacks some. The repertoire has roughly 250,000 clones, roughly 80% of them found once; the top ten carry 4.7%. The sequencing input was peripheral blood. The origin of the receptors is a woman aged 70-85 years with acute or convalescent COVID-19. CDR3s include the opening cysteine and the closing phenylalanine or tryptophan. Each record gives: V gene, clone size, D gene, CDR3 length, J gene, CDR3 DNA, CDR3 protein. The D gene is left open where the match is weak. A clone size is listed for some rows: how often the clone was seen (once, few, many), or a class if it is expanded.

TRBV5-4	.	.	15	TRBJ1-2	TGTGCCAGCAGCTCGGGGGGTTTAGCTAACTATGGCTACACCTTC	CASSSGGLANYGYTF
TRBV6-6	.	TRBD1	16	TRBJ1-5	TGTGCCAGCAGTCCCCAAGGACAGGGCAGCAATCAGCCCCAGCATTTT	CASSPQGQGSNQPQHF
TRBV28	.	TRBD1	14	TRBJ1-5	TGTGCCAGCAGTGCCGGGACAGGGAACCAGCCCCAGCATTTT	CASSAGTGNQPQHF
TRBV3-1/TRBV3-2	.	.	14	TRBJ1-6	TGTGCCAGCAGCCAAGGTCAGAATAATTCACCCCTCCACTTT	CASSQGQNNSPLHF
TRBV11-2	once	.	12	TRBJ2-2	TGTGCCAGCAGCCCGGTGGTCGGGGAGCTGTTTTTT	CASSPVVGELFF
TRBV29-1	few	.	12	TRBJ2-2	TGCAGCGTTGGCCACTCTATCGGGGAGCTGTTTTTT	CSVGHSIGELFF
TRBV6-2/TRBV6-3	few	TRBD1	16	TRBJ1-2	TGTGCCAGCAGTTCGGGACAGGGACCGTGGAACTATGGCTACACCTTC	CASSSGQGPWNYGYTF
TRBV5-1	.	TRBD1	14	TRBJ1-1	TGCGCCAGCAGCTTCGACAGGGGGTGGACTGAAGCTTTCTTT	CASSFDRGWTEAFF
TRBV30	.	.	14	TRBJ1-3	TGTGCCTGCCAGGGAAAAGGGACTGGAAACACCATATATTTT	CACQGKGTGNTIYF
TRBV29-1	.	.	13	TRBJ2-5	TGCAGCGTTGCCCACAGGGTATTAGAGACCCAGTACTTC	CSVAHRVLETQYF
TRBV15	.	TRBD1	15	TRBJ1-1	TGTGCCACCAGCAGAGGGACAGGAACGAACACTGAAGCTTTCTTT	CATSRGTGTNTEAFF
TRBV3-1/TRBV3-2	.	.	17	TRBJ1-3	TGTGCCAGCAGCCAGGATAGAGACAGGTTCTCTGGAAACACCATATATTTT	CASSQDRDRFSGNTIYF
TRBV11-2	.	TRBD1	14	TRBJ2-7	TGTGCCAGCAGCTCGACAGGGGGCGTCTACGAGCAGTACTTC	CASSSTGGVYEQYF
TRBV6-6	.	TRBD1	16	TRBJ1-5	TGTGCCAGCAGTTACTCCGGGCAGGGGGCCAATCAGCCCCAGCATTTT	CASSYSGQGANQPQHF
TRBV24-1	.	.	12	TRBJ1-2	TGTGCCACCAGTGATGGGAGCTATGGCTACACCTTC	CATSDGSYGYTF
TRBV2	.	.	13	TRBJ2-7	TGTGCCAGCAGTGTCGAGCTTGGCTACGAGCAGTACTTC	CASSVELGYEQYF
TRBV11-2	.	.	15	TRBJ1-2	TGTGCCAGCAGCTTAAACCGACAGGATCGACATGGCTACACCTTC	CASSLNRQDRHGYTF
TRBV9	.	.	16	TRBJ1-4	TGTGCCAGCAGCGTAGAATCAGGGAGGCCTAATGAAAAACTGTTTTTT	CASSVESGRPNEKLFF
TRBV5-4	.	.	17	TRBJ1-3	TGTGCCAGCAGCCCAGCCGGCGGGGGGGCGAGTGGAAACACCATATATTTT	CASSPAGGGASGNTIYF
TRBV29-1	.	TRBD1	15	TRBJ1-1	TGCAGCGTCCCCCCGGGACAGGGGGTGAACACTGAAGCTTTCTTT	CSVPPGQGVNTEAFF
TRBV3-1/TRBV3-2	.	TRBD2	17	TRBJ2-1	TGTGCCAGCAGCCATTACCGACTAGCGGCTAATTACAATGAGCAGTTCTTC	CASSHYRLAANYNEQFF
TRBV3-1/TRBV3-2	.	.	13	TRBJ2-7	TGTGCCAGCAGCCGCTTCCGGGGCTACGAGCAGTACTTC	CASSRFRGYEQYF
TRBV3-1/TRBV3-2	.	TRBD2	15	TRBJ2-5	TGTGCCAGCAGCCAATTGAACGGGGGGGCGGGGACCCAGTACTTC	CASSQLNGGAGTQYF
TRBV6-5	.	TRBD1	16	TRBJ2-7	TGTGCCAGCAGTTACTCGTTAGGGACAGGGTCCCACGAGCAGTACTTC	CASSYSLGTGSHEQYF
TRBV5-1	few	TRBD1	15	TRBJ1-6	TGCGCCAGCAGCCTCGGGACAGGAGAATATTCACCCCTCCACTTT	CASSLGTGEYSPLHF
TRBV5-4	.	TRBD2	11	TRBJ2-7	TGTGCCAGCAGCTGGGGGGGTGAGCAGTACTTC	CASSWGGEQYF
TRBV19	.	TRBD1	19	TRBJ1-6	TGTGCCAGTAGTCCCGGGACAGGGGGCCTTAGCTCCTATAATTCACCCCTCCACTTT	CASSPGTGGLSSYNSPLHF
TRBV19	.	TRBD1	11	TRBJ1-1	TGTGCCAGTCGTCTAGGACAGGGAACTTTCTTT	CASRLGQGTFF
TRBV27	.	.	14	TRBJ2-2	TGTGCCAGCAGTTTAAACACGAACACCGGGGAGCTGTTTTTT	CASSLNTNTGELFF
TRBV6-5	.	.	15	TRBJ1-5	TGTGCCAGCAGTTATGGGCAGGGTTTCAATCAGCCCCAGCATTTT	CASSYGQGFNQPQHF
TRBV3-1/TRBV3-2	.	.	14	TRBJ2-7	TGTGCCAGCAGCCCGGACGGGGTTTGGAACGAGCAGTACTTC	CASSPDGVWNEQYF
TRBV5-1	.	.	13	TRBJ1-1	TGCGCCAGCTCGTCGGATAGGGAGACTGAAGCTTTCTTT	CASSSDRETEAFF
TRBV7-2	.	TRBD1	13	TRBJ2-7	TGTGCCAGCAGCCATGACAGGGGGTACGAGCAGTACTTC	CASSHDRGYEQYF
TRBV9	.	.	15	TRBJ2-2	TGTGCCAGCAGCGAACGGGACTTGAACACCGGGGAGCTGTTTTTT	CASSERDLNTGELFF
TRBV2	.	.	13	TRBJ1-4	TGTGCCAGCACAATACAGCGCGGGGAAAAACTGTTTTTT	CASTIQRGEKLFF
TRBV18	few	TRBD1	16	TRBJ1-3	TGTGCCAGCTCACCAGGACAGGAGAGCTCTGGAAACACCATATATTTT	CASSPGQESSGNTIYF
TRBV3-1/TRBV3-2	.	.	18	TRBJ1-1	TGTGCCAGCAGCCAAGAGTACGGCGCAGGCGATCAGAACACTGAAGCTTTCTTT	CASSQEYGAGDQNTEAFF
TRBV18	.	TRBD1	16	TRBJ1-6	TGTGCCAGCTCACCCACAGGGGACCTGTATAATTCACCCCTCCACTTT	CASSPTGDLYNSPLHF
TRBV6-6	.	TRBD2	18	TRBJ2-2	TGTGCCAGCAGTCCCCCTAAGGGCGGGGGGATGAACACCGGGGAGCTGTTTTTT	CASSPPKGGGMNTGELFF
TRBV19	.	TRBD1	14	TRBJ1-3	TGTGCCAGTAGTAAACAGGGGGCTGGAAACACCATATATTTT	CASSKQGAGNTIYF
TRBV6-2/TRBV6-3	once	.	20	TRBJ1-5	TGTGCCAGCAGTTACTCGGGGCGTGTAGGGGTGGGCTATAGCAATCAGCCCCAGCATTTT	CASSYSGRVGVGYSNQPQHF
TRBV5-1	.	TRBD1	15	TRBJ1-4	TGCGCCAGCAGCACCGACAGGGCTGCTAATGAAAAACTGTTTTTT	CASSTDRAANEKLFF
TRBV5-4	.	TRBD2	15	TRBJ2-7	TGTGCCAGCAGCTTCCTAGCGGGGGGTGTCTACGAGCAGTACTTC	CASSFLAGGVYEQYF
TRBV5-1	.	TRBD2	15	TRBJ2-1	TGCGCCAGCAGCGCCCGAACTAGCGGGTACAATGAGCAGTTCTTC	CASSARTSGYNEQFF